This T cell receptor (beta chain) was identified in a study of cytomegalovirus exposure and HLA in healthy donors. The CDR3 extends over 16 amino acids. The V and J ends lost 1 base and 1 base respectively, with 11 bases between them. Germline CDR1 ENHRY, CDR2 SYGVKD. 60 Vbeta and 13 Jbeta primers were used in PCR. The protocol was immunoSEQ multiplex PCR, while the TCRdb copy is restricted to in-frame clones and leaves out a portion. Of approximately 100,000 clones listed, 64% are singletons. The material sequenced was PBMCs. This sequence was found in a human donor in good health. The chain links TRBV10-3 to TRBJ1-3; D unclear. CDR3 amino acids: CAISEFTAGSGNTIYF. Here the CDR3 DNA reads TGTGCCATCAGTGAGTTCACAGCAGGTTCTGGAAACACCATATATTTT.